Given below is one T cell receptor (beta chain) in context. There are 14 residues in the CDR3. Germline CDR1 is LNHNV and CDR2 is YYDKDF (reference sequence). V was trimmed by 0 bases and J by 8 bases, leaving 11 bases between them. The use of a sample-barcoded 5' primer and a J-beta primer mix characterized a second PCR of about 7 to 12 cycles. Each CDR3 protein is one row after TCRdb ran MiXCR on the 5' RACE reads. Of 720,000 or so distinct CDR3 sequences listed, 35% to 50% were seen once; the top ten hold about 32%. The data belong to a study of blood T cells in healthy people across ages. The V and J genes are TRBV15 and TRBJ2-1; D might be TRBD2 (5 bases). Sequenced: blood. The receptor was isolated from a man aged 80 or over in good health. CDR3: CATSRDREFDEQFF. The CDR3 DNA sequence: TGTGCCACCAGCAGAGATAGGGAGTTCGATGAGCAGTTCTTC.